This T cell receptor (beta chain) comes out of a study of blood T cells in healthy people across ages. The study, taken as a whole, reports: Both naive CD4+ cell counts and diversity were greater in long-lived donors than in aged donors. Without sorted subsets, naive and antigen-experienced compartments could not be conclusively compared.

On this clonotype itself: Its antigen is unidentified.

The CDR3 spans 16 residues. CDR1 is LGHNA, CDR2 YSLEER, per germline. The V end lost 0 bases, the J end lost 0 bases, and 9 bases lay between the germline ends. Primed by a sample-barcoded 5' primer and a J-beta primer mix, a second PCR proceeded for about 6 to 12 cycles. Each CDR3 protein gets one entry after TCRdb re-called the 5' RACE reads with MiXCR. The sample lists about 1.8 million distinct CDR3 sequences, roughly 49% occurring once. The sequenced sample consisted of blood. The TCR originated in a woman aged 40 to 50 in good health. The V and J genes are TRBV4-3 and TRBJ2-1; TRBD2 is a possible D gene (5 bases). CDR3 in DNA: TGCGCCAGCAGCCAAGATTCGCTAGCCTCCTACAATGAGCAGTTCTTC. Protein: CASSQDSLASYNEQFF.